The present T cell receptor (beta chain) was sequenced within a study of OX40 agonist ivuxolimab in advanced cancers. Looking at the study overall: Ivuxolimab, which targeted the costimulatory receptor OX40 (CD134), was an agonistic, fully human IgG2 monoclonal antibody. Intravenous ivuxolimab was administered to patients every 2 weeks at six dose levels: 0.01, 0.1, 0.3, 1.5, 3 and 10 mg/kg. Among the approximately 54 dose-escalation patients, some 20 had hepatocellular carcinoma, roughly 15 melanoma, 9 renal cell carcinoma and 9 head and neck cancer. In the dose-escalation cohort, 82.7% of patients were male, and the mean age was approximately 64 years, with a range of about 20 to 90. Prior anti-PD-1, anti-PD-L1 or anti-CTLA-4 therapy was permitted, and checkpoint inhibitors had been received by approximately 39% of dose-escalation patients. Three dose-escalation patients achieved partial responses, one with hepatocellular carcinoma and two with cutaneous melanoma. The purpose of peripheral TCRbeta sequencing was to test whether ivuxolimab changed TCR sequence diversity and led to clonal T-cell expansion. The paper covers the monotherapy dose-escalation part of the phase I ivuxolimab trial, which included N ≈ 57 patients.

A remark on this clone: Its antigen remains unidentified. Within one base of it there is no much larger clone, and no base qualities were kept.

For sequencing of the TCRbeta CDR3 region, genomic DNA was extracted from the sorted cells. The immunoSEQ Assay was used for sequencing of TCRbeta CDR3 regions. In TCRdb, the immuneACCESS table is reduced to in-frame sequences with V and J assigned. These tables do not hold every clone; where another copy was compared, an unresolved V gene accounts for under half, and the others remain unexplained. The sample table contains under 75,000 clones; only one count was recorded for 80% to 90% of them. Roughly 0.75% of the sample rests with the top ten. General findings and caveats noted by the study authors: In the 0.1-3.0 mg/kg groups, partial responders were among the patients with the lowest normalized peripheral clonal expansion, particularly in CD8+ T cells. At doses of 0.1 to 3.0 mg/kg, clonal expansion of both CD4+ and CD8+ T cells in blood was seen between baseline and week 6. After ivuxolimab, CD8+ T cells had more expanded clones than CD4+ T cells on average. Which antigens the clonally expanded peripheral T cells were specific for was not determined. Low levels of normalized T-cell clonal expansion were also seen in some nonresponding patients.

The trial excluded patients who had a history of autoimmune disease or were on systemic immunosuppression. Peripheral blood for TCR sequencing was drawn from every dose cohort at baseline, at cycle 4 day 1 and at cycle 7 day 1. The samples were drawn from a first-in-human, open-label, multicenter phase I dose-escalation trial of ivuxolimab. Adults with locally advanced or metastatic head and neck squamous cell, hepatocellular, melanoma or renal cell carcinoma were enrolled in the trial. Before TCR sequencing, CD4+ T cells and CD8+ T cells from peripheral blood were sorted into separate populations. This clonotype originated in an adult with an advanced solid tumor such as melanoma, head and neck, liver or kidney cancer. The sequencing used CD4+ or CD8+ T cells sorted from blood, collected in a trial of the OX40 agonist ivuxolimab.

CDR3 reads: CASSIPGQNYGYTF. The DNA reads TGTGCCAGTAGTATACCGGGTCAAAACTATGGCTACACCTTC. The V and J genes are TRBV19 and TRBJ1-2; the D gene is not confidently resolved. From its cysteine to its phenylalanine, the CDR3 spans 14 amino acids. Only CDR3 DNA remains: 42 bases, in frame from the first base. Based on the germline V gene (reference sequence), the CDR1 and CDR2 sequences are LNHDA and SQIVND. The V end loses 2 bases and the J end loses 2 bases, and a stretch of 9 bases separates them.